Given below is one T cell receptor (beta chain) in context. This table comes from immunoSEQ multiplex PCR, and its TCRdb copy is limited to in-frame clones, with some not included. The sample has 50,000 to 70,000 clones, roughly 92% seen once. The data were obtained in a study of T cell changes during pregnancy in multiple sclerosis. V shed 4 bases, J shed 2 bases, and the junction held 15 bases outside the gene matches. The germline CDR1 and CDR2 sequences are SGHRS and YFSETQ. This CDR3 is built from 19 residues. Here the sequenced sample was peripheral blood, taken in the second trimester of pregnancy. This sequence joins TRBV5-1 and TRBJ2-2, with 9 bases lining up with TRBD2. The sequence came from a female donor with multiple sclerosis, enrolled in a pregnancy study. In DNA, the CDR3 is TGCGCCAGCAGCCCCCTCCTGGCGGGAGGGCCTCGAAACACCGGGGAGCTGTTTTTT. Protein sequence: CASSPLLAGGPRNTGELFF.